Each of the 8 T cell receptor beta chains below was sequenced from the same sample in a study of T cell changes during pregnancy in multiple sclerosis. TCRdb's copy holds only in-frame clones and misses some; the assay was immunoSEQ multiplex PCR. Among 100,000 to 140,000 clones listed, under 95% were seen once. The sequencing used peripheral blood, collected in the third trimester of pregnancy. The receptors here all came from a female donor in good health, enrolled as a control in a pregnancy study.

The chain carries TRBV7-3 and TRBJ1-2; D is unresolved. Trimming cost V 0 bases and J 8 bases, with 10 bases left between them. The germline V gene encodes CDR1 SGHTA and CDR2 FQGTGA. The CDR3 sequence is 13 residues long. In DNA form, the CDR3 reads TGTGCCAGCAGCTTAACGGAGGGAAGCGGCTACACCTTC. This codes for CASSLTEGSGYTF.

The chain uses TRBV5-6 and TRBJ2-1; 10 nucleotides line up with TRBD2. The CDR3 spans 17 residues. V lost 0 bases, J lost 2 bases, and 5 bases stayed unmatched. Germline CDR1 SGHDT, CDR2 YYEEEE. The CDR3 nucleotides read TGTGCCAGCAGCTTGGTCGGTAGCGGGGGGCCCTACAATGAGCAGTTCTTC. Encoded protein: CASSLVGSGGPYNEQFF.

The table lists this clone with a few counts. The chain links TRBV5-4 to TRBJ1-2; D remains ambiguous. The V and J ends lost 2 bases and 3 bases respectively, with 11 bases between them. The germline CDR1 and CDR2 sequences are SGHNT and YYREEE (reference sequence). This CDR3 is built from 14 residues. The CDR3 DNA reads as TGTGCCAGCAGCTTCGGAAGGGAGGACTATGGCTACACCTTC. As protein: CASSFGREDYGYTF.

The V and J genes are TRBV6-6 and TRBJ2-7; tentatively, D is TRBD1 (6 bases). Germline V CDR1 and CDR2: MNHNY, SVGAGI (reference sequence). The CDR3 loop spans 15 amino acids. Trimming left V 2 bases short and J 5 bases short, with 16 bases between. The CDR3 DNA sequence: TGTGCCAGCAGTTACCCGAACACAGGGATGGACGAGCAGTACTTC. Its translation: CASSYPNTGMDEQYF.

The CDR3 region is CASSYQGKVSETQYF. CDR3 nucleotides: TGTGCCAGCAGTTACCAGGGGAAAGTGTCGGAGACCCAGTACTTC. The V and J genes are TRBV6-6 and TRBJ2-5; D might be TRBD1 (6 bases). Trimming cost V 2 bases and J 5 bases, with 15 bases left between them. Per the germline V gene, CDR1 is MNHNY and CDR2 is SVGAGI (reference sequence). The CDR3 is 15 residues long.

The chain uses TRBV5-1 and TRBJ1-5; TRBD1 matches at 7 bases. Trimming at V came to 0 bases and at J to 0 bases, leaving 12 bases not matched to a gene. The CDR3 totals 19 residues. Per germline, CDR1 SGHRS and CDR2 YFSETQ. The CDR3, as DNA: TGCGCCAGCAGCTTGGACGGCAGGGGGGCCGATTTTAGCAATCAGCCCCAGCATTTT. Amino acid sequence: CASSLDGRGADFSNQPQHF.

This sequence joins TRBV18 and TRBJ2-2, with D maybe TRBD2 (5 bases). The CDR3 totals 15 residues. The V gene's germline CDR1 is KGHSH and CDR2 LQKENI. Trimming took 0 bases from V and 4 from J, leaving 9 bases between them. DNA for the CDR3: TGTGCCAGCTCACCACCGAAAGGGAGCACCGGGGAGCTGTTTTTT. It specifies CASSPPKGSTGELFF.

The chain has TRBV7-6 and TRBJ2-2; TRBD1 matches 8 bases. The length of the CDR3 is 15 residues. With V trimmed by 5 bases and J by 2 bases, 4 bases remained unmatched. Germline V gene sequence: CDR1 SGHVS, CDR2 FNYEAQ. CDR3: CASSPTGGNTGELFF. DNA of the CDR3: TGTGCCAGCAGCCCAACAGGGGGAAACACCGGGGAGCTGTTTTTT.